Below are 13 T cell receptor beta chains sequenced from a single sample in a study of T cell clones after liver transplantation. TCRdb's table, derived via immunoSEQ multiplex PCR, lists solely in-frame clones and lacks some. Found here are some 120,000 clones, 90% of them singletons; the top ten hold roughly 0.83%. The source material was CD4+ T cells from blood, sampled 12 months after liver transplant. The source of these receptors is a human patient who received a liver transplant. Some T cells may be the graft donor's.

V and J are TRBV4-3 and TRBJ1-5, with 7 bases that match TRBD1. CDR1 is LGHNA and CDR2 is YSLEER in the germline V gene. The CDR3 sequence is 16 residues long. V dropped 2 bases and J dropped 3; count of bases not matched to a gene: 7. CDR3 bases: TGCGCCAGCAGCCAAAAAGCGGACAGGCCCAATCAGCCCCAGCATTTT. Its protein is CASSQKADRPNQPQHF.

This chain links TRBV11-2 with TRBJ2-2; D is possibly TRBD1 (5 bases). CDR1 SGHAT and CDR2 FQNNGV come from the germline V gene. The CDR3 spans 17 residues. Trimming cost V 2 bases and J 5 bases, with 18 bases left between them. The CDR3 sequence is CASSLSLSAGSTGELFF. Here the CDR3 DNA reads TGTGCCAGCAGCTTATCCCTCTCGGCAGGGTCGACCGGGGAGCTGTTTTTT.

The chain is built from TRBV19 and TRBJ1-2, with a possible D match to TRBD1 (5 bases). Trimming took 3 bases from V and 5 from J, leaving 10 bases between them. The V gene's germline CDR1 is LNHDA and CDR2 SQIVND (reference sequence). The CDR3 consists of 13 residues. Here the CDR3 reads CASSITREYGYTF. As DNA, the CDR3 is TGTGCCAGTAGTATTACCAGGGAGTATGGCTACACCTTC.

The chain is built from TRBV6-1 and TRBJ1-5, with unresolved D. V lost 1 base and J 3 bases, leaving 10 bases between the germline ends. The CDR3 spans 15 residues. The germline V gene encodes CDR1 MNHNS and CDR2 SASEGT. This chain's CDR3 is CASSEEGWDNQPQHF. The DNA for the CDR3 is TGTGCCAGCAGTGAAGAAGGGTGGGACAATCAGCCCCAGCATTTT.

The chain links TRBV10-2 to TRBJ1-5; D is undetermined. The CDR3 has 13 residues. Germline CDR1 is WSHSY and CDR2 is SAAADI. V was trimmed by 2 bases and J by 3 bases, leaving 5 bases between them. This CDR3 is CASSESYNQPQHF. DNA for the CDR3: TGCGCCAGCAGTGAGAGTTACAATCAGCCCCAGCATTTT.

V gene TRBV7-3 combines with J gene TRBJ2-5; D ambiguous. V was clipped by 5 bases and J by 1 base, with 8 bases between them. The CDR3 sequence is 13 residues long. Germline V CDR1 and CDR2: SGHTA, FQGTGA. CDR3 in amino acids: CASSPPGQETQYF. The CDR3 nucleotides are TGTGCCAGCAGCCCCCCCGGCCAAGAGACCCAGTACTTC. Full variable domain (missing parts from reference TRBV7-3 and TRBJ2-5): GAGVSQTPSNKVTEKGKYVELRCDPISGHTALYWYRQSLGQGPEFLIYFQGTGAADDSGLPNDRFFAVRPEGSVSTLKIQRTERGDSAVYLCASSPPGQETQYFGPGTRLLVL.

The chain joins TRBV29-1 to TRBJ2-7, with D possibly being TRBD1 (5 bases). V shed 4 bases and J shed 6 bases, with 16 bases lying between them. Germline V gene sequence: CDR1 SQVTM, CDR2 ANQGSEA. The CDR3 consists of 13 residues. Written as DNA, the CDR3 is TGCAGCGTTGGGGGTCCCAGGGCCTCCGAGCAGTACTTC. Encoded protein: CSVGGPRASEQYF.

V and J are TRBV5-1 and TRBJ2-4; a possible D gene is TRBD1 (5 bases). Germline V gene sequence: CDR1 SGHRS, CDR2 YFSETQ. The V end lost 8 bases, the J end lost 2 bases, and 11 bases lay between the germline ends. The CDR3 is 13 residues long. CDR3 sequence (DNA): TGCGCCAGAGGGGCCCAAACCAAAAACATTCAGTACTTC. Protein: CARGAQTKNIQYF. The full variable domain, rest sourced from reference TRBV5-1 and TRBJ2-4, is KAGVTQTPRYLIKTRGQQVTLSCSPISGHRSVSWYQQTPGQGLQFLFEYFSETQRNKGNFPGRFSGRQFSNSRSEMNVSTLELGDSALYLCARGAQTKNIQYFGAGTRLSVL.

Here the CDR3 DNA reads TGTGCCAGCAGTGACTTGGGGGTTACGCAGTATTTT. It is translated as CASSDLGVTQYF. V is TRBV6-1 and J is TRBJ2-3; either TRBD1 or TRBD2 may supply D (5 bases each). CDR3 size: 12 residues. In germline, CDR1 is MNHNS, CDR2 SASEGT. V lost 3 bases, J lost 8 bases, and 9 bases lay in between.

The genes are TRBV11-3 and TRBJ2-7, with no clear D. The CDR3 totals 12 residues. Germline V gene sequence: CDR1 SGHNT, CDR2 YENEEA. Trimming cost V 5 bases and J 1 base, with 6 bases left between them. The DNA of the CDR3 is TGTGCCAGCAGCCTGACTTCCTACGAGCAGTACTTC. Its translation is CASSLTSYEQYF.

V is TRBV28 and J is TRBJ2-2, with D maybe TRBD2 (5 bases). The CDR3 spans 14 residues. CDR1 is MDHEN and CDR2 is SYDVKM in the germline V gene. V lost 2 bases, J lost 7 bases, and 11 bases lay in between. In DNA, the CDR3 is TGTGCCAGCAGTTTAGAGGGCCGGGGCGGGGAGCTGTTTTTT. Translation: CASSLEGRGGELFF.

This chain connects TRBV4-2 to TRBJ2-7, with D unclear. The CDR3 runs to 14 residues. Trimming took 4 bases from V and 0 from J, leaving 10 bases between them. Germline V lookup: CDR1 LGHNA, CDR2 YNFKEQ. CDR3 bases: TGTGCCAGCAGCCGTCAGATCCCCTCCTACGAGCAGTACTTC. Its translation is CASSRQIPSYEQYF.

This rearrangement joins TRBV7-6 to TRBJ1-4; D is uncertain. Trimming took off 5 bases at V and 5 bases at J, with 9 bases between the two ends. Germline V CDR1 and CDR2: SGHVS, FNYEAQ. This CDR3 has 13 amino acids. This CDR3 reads CASSPRSNEKLFF. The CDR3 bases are TGTGCCAGCAGCCCCCGTTCGAATGAAAAACTGTTTTTT.